This entry describes one TCR beta chain. Its target is not known. This specimen belongs to a study of T cell responses to AZD1222 COVID-19 vaccine. The study, taken as a whole, reports: Dominant CD4 TCR responses targeted spike regions 160-218 and 743-854. The donor group comprised mostly white British people and more females; the analysis possibly underestimated clonal diversity.

The CDR3 spans 12 residues. Only in-frame clones appear in the TCRdb table, and some are missing; sequencing was by immunoSEQ multiplex PCR. The table has 90,000 to 130,000 clones, over 85% seen once. The gene calls are TRBV21-1 and TRBJ2-7; TRBD2, the table's D call, lacks a check against the DNA. TRBV21-1 is designated a pseudogene. The source of this sequence is an adult who received the AZD1222 COVID-19 vaccine. Specimen: peripheral blood, collected 28 days after the second AZD1222 dose. CDR3 sequence: CAMAPKRYEQYF. CDR3 coding DNA: TGTGCCATGGCGCCGAAGAGGTACGAGCAGTACTTC.